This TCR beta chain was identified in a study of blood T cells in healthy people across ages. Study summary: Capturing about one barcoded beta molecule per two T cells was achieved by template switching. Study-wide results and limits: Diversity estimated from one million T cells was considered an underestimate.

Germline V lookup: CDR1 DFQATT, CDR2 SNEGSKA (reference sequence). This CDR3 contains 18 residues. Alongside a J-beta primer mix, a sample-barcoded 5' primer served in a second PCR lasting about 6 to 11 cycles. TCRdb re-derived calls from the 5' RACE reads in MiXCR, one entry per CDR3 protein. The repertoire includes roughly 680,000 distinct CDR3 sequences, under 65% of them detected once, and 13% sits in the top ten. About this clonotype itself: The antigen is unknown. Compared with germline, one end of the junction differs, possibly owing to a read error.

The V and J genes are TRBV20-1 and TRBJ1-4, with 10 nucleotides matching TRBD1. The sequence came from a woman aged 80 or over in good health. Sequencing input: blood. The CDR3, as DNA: TGCAGTGCTCTCGTTCGGACAGGGGGAATAGTAACTGATGAAAAACTGTTTTTT. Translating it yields CSALVRTGGIVTDEKLFF.